This TCR beta chain was retrieved from a study of blood T cell repertoires in COVID-19. Study in general: Samples taken during acute and convalescent COVID-19 were collected in the United States, Italy and Spain. Sample material is recorded as cDNA or gDNA derived from T cells, B-cell-depleted T cells, or PBMCs.

Only in-frame clones appear in the TCRdb table, and some are missing; sequencing was by immunoSEQ multiplex PCR. Among 250,000 to 350,000 clones listed, around 90% were seen once. CDR1 and CDR2 from the germline V gene are SEHNR and FQNEAQ (reference sequence). This CDR3 is built from 17 residues. V lost 1 base, J lost 5 bases, and 8 bases stayed unmatched. V and J are TRBV7-9 and TRBJ2-5; 12 bases map to TRBD2. Sequencing input: peripheral blood. This sequence originates from a woman aged 45-59 years who had recovered from COVID-19. CDR3 in DNA: TGTGCCAGCAGCTTAGGGACTAGCGGGGCCTACTGGGAGACCCAGTACTTC. This sequence encodes CASSLGTSGAYWETQYF.